Detailed here is one T cell receptor (beta chain). What antigen it recognizes has not been identified. No much larger clone exists at a distance of one base, and base qualities are not known. The source of the sample is a study of cytomegalovirus exposure and HLA in healthy donors (dated by TCRdb to about 2017). Looking at the study overall: In an earlier analysis of some 550 of the donors, 276 Gb of sequence data and 120 million or so unique TCR beta sequences from about 190 million T cells were reported. A later analysis re-analyzed previously published TCR beta repertoires from hundreds of donors and added high-resolution HLA genotyping to study TCR occurrence patterns. On average, roughly 250,000 unique TCR beta nucleotide sequences were sequenced per donor among 398 genotyped donors of the cohort, with around 19% of those sequences being non-productive. Every discovery cohort repertoire had been produced on one sequencing platform. Using immunosequencing, the study profiled T cell repertoires from approximately 700 subjects and related those repertoires to cytomegalovirus serostatus. Several DR-DQ haplotypes were treated as single units for association and clustering because of strong linkage in the cohort. Class I and class II HLA loci were covered by the typing at four-digit resolution. Typing coverage differed by locus: A, B, C, DRB1 and DQB1 were typed in roughly 620-630 donors, DQA1 in about 500, DPA1 in 600 to 610, and DPB1 in 472. A later genetic analysis took genome-wide SNP genotypes for about 65% of the roughly 670 donors and used that subset as a discovery cohort. The study combined high-throughput TCR immunosequencing, statistical association of individual TCRs with disease status, and machine learning to predict cytomegalovirus infection status. About 320 gigabases of sequencing data and approximately 84 million unique TCR sequences were included in an early release covering around 650 HLA-typed donors. A separate validation cohort of about 110 different subjects was used in addition to the roughly 640-subject first cohort. Of the 300 to 500 genotyped donors, less than 90% were placed in the genetic ancestry cluster associated with self-reported Caucasian donors. The aim of the study was to test whether cataloging public T cell receptors could identify signatures of past pathogen exposure. Donor age, sex, ethnicity and CMV serostatus were collected together with the repertoire data. To decide whether each TCR beta V gene segment behaved as functional or pseudogenic, an earlier analysis of nearly 600 of the donors relied on high-throughput TCR beta sequencing. Rather than using new phenotypic data, the later analysis identified candidate immune exposures from TCR beta sequences and from how often those sequences occurred across donors.

The trim is 1 base for V and 1 base for J, with a gap of 5 bases between the germline ends. The germline V gene encodes CDR1 SGHRS and CDR2 YFSETQ. The CDR3, cysteine through phenylalanine, is 13 amino acids long. Here the CDR3 DNA is all that survives: 39 bases in frame from base 1. Overall results and qualifications from the work: A later genetic analysis associated a missense DCLRE1C variant with V-gene and J-gene trimming of TCR beta chains, and an independent cohort replicated the association. Strong co-occurrence of HLA alleles, especially DR and DQ, made assigning TCR associations to individual alleles difficult. In a later analysis, several top co-occurrence clusters were reported to appear linked to parvovirus B19, influenza, CMV and Epstein-Barr virus. A further reported finding was that TCR beta sequences accurately predicted the HLA-A and HLA-B alleles for most subjects in the first cohort. At a false discovery rate of 0.05, a later analysis linked about 16,000 TCR beta sequences to specific HLA alleles. Presence/absence analyses assumed roughly uniform sequencing depth across donors, an assumption that may not hold. Broadly in line with IMGT annotations, most TCR beta V segments showed up in productive rearrangements about 87% or about 30% of the time in an earlier analysis of approximately 640 of the donors. HLA typing was unavailable for some donors at each locus, so association tests used only the typed subset. In the study, 150 to 200 TCR beta chains were listed as associated with cytomegalovirus. Correlated functional status among segregating V segments might be attributable to linkage disequilibrium, but an unknown experimental factor could not be ruled out. About 17 rarely observed V segments, including chromosome 9 orphons, were excluded from the earlier analysis of several hundred of the donors because counts were too low. A cluster of highly shared sequence variants was judged likely to be a technical artifact of the sequencing pipeline. According to a later analysis, TCR association rates differed among HLA loci, with DRB1 alleles showing the most associated TCRs and HLA-C alleles showing the fewest. According to a later genetic analysis, donors in an Asian-associated ancestry cluster had fewer N-insertions in productive TCRs than the approximately 670-donor mean. In vitro tests confirmed that a few of the cytomegalovirus-associated TCR beta chains recognize cytomegalovirus antigens. The classifier was reported to diagnose cytomegalovirus status with high specificity and sensitivity in both the original cohort and the validation cohort. The authors suggested that the approach could potentially be extended to other disease states and immunological phenotypes. A later analysis found that HLA-associated TCR beta chains were more clonally expanded and had lower generation probabilities than equally common non-associated chains. Most CMV-associated TCR beta chains appeared to be HLA-restricted in a later analysis, and the HLA associations seemed to be driven largely by CMV exposure. CMV serostatus was the only immune exposure information available for the cohort. While some public TCRs were present in many individuals, most TCR sequences turned up only very rarely across donors. The 87-base-pair reads could not distinguish some IMGT-functional V segments, including TRBV6-2 and TRBV6-3, so those segments were excluded. Only TCR beta chains were sequenced in this cohort, and the absence of alpha or paired-chain data limited detectable features.

Library creation used the immunoSEQ multiplex PCR assay. For the multiplex PCR, a mixture combining 60 forward primers for TCR Vbeta segments and 13 reverse primers for TCR Jbeta segments was used. The CDR3 region of rearranged TCR beta genes was amplified from genomic DNA by a multiplex PCR assay. On the Illumina HiSeq System, the amplified TCR beta libraries were sequenced as 87-base-pair reads. Processing in the source paper ran as follows. In a later analysis, approximately 74 million unique TCR beta chains were counted across the approximately 640 repertoires, and around 10 million of these chains were shared by at least two donors. Raw reads were error-corrected and collapsed into unique sequences by a nearest-neighbor algorithm in which closely related sequences were merged to remove PCR and sequencing errors. V, D and J gene segments were assigned by aligning CDR3 sequences to IMGT reference sequences. For a sequence to be retained, a match of at least six nucleotides to both a V gene segment and a J gene segment was required. A rearrangement counted as productive if the CDR3 had no stop codons and remained in frame with V and J, and every other rearrangement counted as non-productive. Following IMGT convention, CDR3 was defined as the stretch from the second conserved V-encoded cysteine to the conserved J-encoded phenylalanine. In an earlier analysis of around 600 of the donors, sequences lacking an unambiguous match to a single V gene segment were excluded. In an earlier analysis of around 590 of the donors, a V segment was called functional when productive rearrangements were above 56.7%, and segregating when the standard deviation between donors exceeded 5%. To diagnose cytomegalovirus status from the catalog of TCR beta chain sequences, a statistical classification framework was built. In a later analysis, V and J genes were assigned by comparing TCR nucleotide sequences against IMGT/GENE-DB human TR gene sequences. Using the TCRdist pipeline, a later analysis assigned CDR3 sequences along with most-parsimonious VDJ recombination scenarios. In a later analysis, each TCR beta chain was defined by its CDR3 amino acid sequence together with its V-gene family, and reads without a unique V-gene family were excluded. A later analysis removed 592 highly shared, low-generation-probability nucleotide sequences to deal with suspected cross-contamination and a sequencing artifact. For each public chain, a later analysis derived a clonal expansion index from normalized ranks of inferred template counts within each repertoire. Generation probabilities in a later analysis came from a VDJ recombination model fitted to out-of-frame rearrangements, and those results were checked against IGoR. In a later analysis, hypergeometric tests were used to score TCR-TCR, TCR-HLA and TCR-CMV co-occurrence, with a repertoire-size bias correction applied to TCR pairs. In a later analysis, false discovery rates were estimated by permuting HLA or CMV assignments 20 times. In a later analysis, co-occurring TCRs were grouped using DBSCAN, and TCRdist sequence similarity was added for clustering within HLA-allele-positive subsets. Repertoires with fewer than 30,000 or more than 120,000 public chains were left out of co-occurrence clustering, as were about 5 repertoires with anomalous nucleotide sharing. Sourced from immuneACCESS, this table was stored by TCRdb with only in-frame sequences that have V and J called. A share of the clones is absent; for the studies checked, an unresolved V gene accounts for under half, and the remainder has no known explanation. The D gene and trimming were derived from the DNA, and the V and J assignments and clone size from that table. For this sample there are about 160,000 clones; about 80% appear just once. The ten largest clones take up about 4.5% of the sample.

The cohort comprised several hundred healthy bone marrow donors. At the time of sampling, every cohort member was nominally healthy, though immune exposures that went unrecorded were likely present. The donor was CMV seronegative and belonged to the group of 380 or so seronegative cohort members. A peripheral blood sample was provided by each donor, and peripheral blood mononuclear cells were used for TCR beta sequencing. The Qiagen DNeasy Blood Extraction Kit was used to extract genomic DNA from the blood cell samples. The sample consisted of PBMCs. The clonotype comes from a man younger than 40 in good health and CMV-seronegative. The chain is assembled from TRBV5-1 and TRBJ1-1, with the D segment identity uncertain. The CDR3 is CASSLSQNTEAFF. The base sequence is TGCGCCAGCAGCTTGTCCCAGAACACTGAAGCTTTCTTT.